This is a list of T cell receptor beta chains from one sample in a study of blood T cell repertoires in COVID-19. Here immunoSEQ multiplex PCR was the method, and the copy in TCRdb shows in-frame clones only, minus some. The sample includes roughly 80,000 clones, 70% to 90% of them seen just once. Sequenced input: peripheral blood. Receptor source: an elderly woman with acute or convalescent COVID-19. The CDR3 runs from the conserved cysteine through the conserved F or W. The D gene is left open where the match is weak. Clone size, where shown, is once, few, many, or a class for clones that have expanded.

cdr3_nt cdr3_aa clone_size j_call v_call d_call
TGTGCCAGCAGCCAAAACCAGGGGTCTGGAAACACCATATATTTT CASSQNQGSGNTIYF NA TRBJ1-3 TRBV3-1/TRBV3-2 NA
TGTGCCAGCAGCCGTGAGACAGCTTATGGCTACACCTTC CASSRETAYGYTF NA TRBJ1-2 TRBV7-9 NA
TGCGCCAGCAGCCAAGAAGCAGGTTTGGCTGGGGCCAACGTCCTGACTTTC CASSQEAGLAGANVLTF once TRBJ2-6 TRBV4-3 NA
TGTGCCAGCAGACCCAACAATTACGAGCAGTACTTC CASRPNNYEQYF NA TRBJ2-7 TRBV6-6 NA
TGCGCCAGCAGCAACTCAGGGAACTATGGCTACACCTTC CASSNSGNYGYTF NA TRBJ1-2 TRBV5-1 NA
TGCGCCAGCAGCTTACAGGAGTCGAACACTGAAGCTTTCTTT CASSLQESNTEAFF NA TRBJ1-1 TRBV5-1 NA
TGTGCCAGCAGCCCACGGCAAGCGGGATGGACCGGGGAGCTGTTTTTT CASSPRQAGWTGELFF NA TRBJ2-2 TRBV5-6 TRBD2
TGTGCCAGTAGTATCCAGGGTAAGGCTGGCTACACCTTC CASSIQGKAGYTF NA TRBJ1-2 TRBV19 NA
TGTGCCAGCAGCCCCCCGGGTACCGGGGAGCTGTTTTTT CASSPPGTGELFF once TRBJ2-2 TRBV7-2 NA
TGTGCCAGCAGCTCGAAGGGGCGTAACACTGAAGCTTTCTTT CASSSKGRNTEAFF NA TRBJ1-1 TRBV5-6 NA
TGTGCCAGCAGCGTAGCTTTCGAGACCCAGTACTTC CASSVAFETQYF NA TRBJ2-5 TRBV9 NA
TGTGCCAGCAGCCCCTTCGGACCACAGGGTACCTACAATGAGCAGTTCTTC CASSPFGPQGTYNEQFF NA TRBJ2-1 TRBV9 NA
TGTGCCAGCAGCCAAGGGCTAGCGGGGGGCCAAGAGACCCAGTACTTC CASSQGLAGGQETQYF NA TRBJ2-5 TRBV4-2 TRBD2
TGTGCCAGCAGGCAACTGCATGAAGCTTTCTTT CASRQLHEAFF NA TRBJ1-1 TRBV6-5 NA
TGTGCCAGCAGCTTAAAGGGGTACGAGCAGTACTTC CASSLKGYEQYF NA TRBJ2-7 TRBV13 NA
TGTGCCAGCAGTTTTCGGTCCCCCTCCAACGAGCAGTACTTC CASSFRSPSNEQYF NA TRBJ2-7 TRBV28 NA
TGTGCCAGCAGCTACCGGGACACCCTACTAGGTGGCTACACCTTC CASSYRDTLLGGYTF few TRBJ1-2 TRBV5-5 NA
TGTGCCAGTAGTACCTATCTGGACAGGGTCGGGAATCAGCCCCAGCATTTT CASSTYLDRVGNQPQHF NA TRBJ1-5 TRBV19 TRBD1
TGTGCCAGCTCACCGGGAGCCCCCTACAATGAGCAGTTCTTC CASSPGAPYNEQFF once TRBJ2-1 TRBV18 NA
TGTGCCAGCAGCTTAGAAACAGGGGTCTGGAATGAGCAGTTCTTC CASSLETGVWNEQFF NA TRBJ2-1 TRBV7-2 TRBD1
TGTGCCAGTAGTAAGCCAGGACTTTCAAGGAATCAGCCCCAGCATTTT CASSKPGLSRNQPQHF NA TRBJ1-5 TRBV19 NA
TGTGCCAGCTCAAAGGACAGGGACCAAGAGACCCAGTACTTC CASSKDRDQETQYF NA TRBJ2-5 TRBV18 TRBD1
TGCGCCAGCAGCTTGGTCACCAGCTCCTACAATGAGCAGTTCTTC CASSLVTSSYNEQFF NA TRBJ2-1 TRBV5-1 NA
TGTGCCACCCAACAGGGGGCTTCTTCCCCCTATGGCTACACCTTC CATQQGASSPYGYTF NA TRBJ1-2 TRBV15 TRBD1
TGTGCCAGCAGCTTCCAGGGGGCAGGGCAGTACTTC CASSFQGAGQYF NA TRBJ2-7 TRBV11-2 TRBD1
TGTGCCAGCAGTGAACAGGTGGATCAGCCCCAGCATTTT CASSEQVDQPQHF NA TRBJ1-5 TRBV2 NA
TGCGCCAGCAGCGCCTCGTCACTAGAGGAATCCTACAATGAGCAGTTCTTC CASSASSLEESYNEQFF NA TRBJ2-1 TRBV5-1 NA
TGTGCCAGCAGCCCGGGGGGGGTTGTGGGCTACACCTTC CASSPGGVVGYTF once TRBJ1-2 TRBV13 NA
TGTGCCAGCAGTTCGGTTAAGAACACTGAAGCTTTCTTT CASSSVKNTEAFF NA TRBJ1-1 TRBV6-5 NA
TGCGCCAGCAGCTTCACAGGGAACACTGAAGCTTTCTTT CASSFTGNTEAFF NA TRBJ1-1 TRBV5-1 NA
TGTGCCAGCAGCCCCGGACTAGCGGGAGAGGGCGGGGAGCTGTTTTTT CASSPGLAGEGGELFF NA TRBJ2-2 TRBV9 TRBD2
TGCAGCGTTGAATTAGCGGGGGTCTACAATGAGCAGTTCTTC CSVELAGVYNEQFF NA TRBJ2-1 TRBV29-1 TRBD2
TGCACCAGCAGCCAAGCGACGGGAGGGCCCCCAGATACGCAGTATTTT CTSSQATGGPPDTQYF NA TRBJ2-3 TRBV1 NA
TGTGCCAGCAGTTTATCCGTCCTCTATGGCTACACCTTC CASSLSVLYGYTF NA TRBJ1-2 TRBV28 NA
TGTGCCAGCAGCGCCAGGTCGGAAAGTGAGCAGTTCTTC CASSARSESEQFF NA TRBJ2-1 TRBV9 NA
TGTGCCATCAGTGAGTCGTTGAGGGCGCAGTACTTC CAISESLRAQYF NA TRBJ2-7 TRBV10-3 NA
TGTGCCAGCAGGCGTCGAGAAGCCAAAAACATTCAGTACTTC CASRRREAKNIQYF NA TRBJ2-4 TRBV6-5 NA
TGCGCCAGCAGCACACTAGCGGCGAACACCGGGGAGCTGTTTTTT CASSTLAANTGELFF NA TRBJ2-2 TRBV5-1 TRBD2
TGCGTCAGCAGCCAAGATGTTACAGGGGGCGTCGGGAGGGGCACTGAAGCTTTCTTT CVSSQDVTGGVGRGTEAFF NA TRBJ1-1 TRBV4-3 TRBD1
TGCGCCAGCAGTGAATCGACAGGCGATCTACCTCTCTATGGCTACACCTTC CASSESTGDLPLYGYTF once TRBJ1-2 TRBV10-1 NA
TGCAGCGTTGGTTCATCTGGCCCAGATACGCAGTATTTT CSVGSSGPDTQYF NA TRBJ2-3 TRBV29-1 NA